This TCR beta chain appears in the sequencing data of a study of blood T cell repertoires in COVID-19. Study summary: The origin of the acute and convalescent COVID-19 samples was the United States, Italy and Spain.

The data were produced by immunoSEQ multiplex PCR, yet TCRdb's version contains in-frame clones alone and is incomplete. The sample yields roughly 70,000 clones, 70% to 90% seen once. Concerning this clone: Other DNA sequences in this sample translate to the same CDR3.

Trimming removed 5 bases from V and 2 bases from J, with 11 bases in between. Per the germline V gene, CDR1 is KGHDR and CDR2 is SFDVKD. The CDR3 length is 15 residues. The material sequenced was peripheral blood. The TCR sequence derives from a man aged 70-80 years with acute or convalescent COVID-19. The V call is TRBV24-1, the J call TRBJ2-2; tentatively, D is TRBD1 (6 bases). In DNA, the CDR3 is TGTGCCACCAGTGGCGTGGGGGCTAACACCGGGGAGCTGTTTTTT. Residues: CATSGVGANTGELFF.